This TCR beta chain was identified in a study of shared clonotypes between healthy human individuals. Naive CD8 cells lacked CD45RO and underwent positive selection for CCR7, leaving out terminally differentiated effector memory CD45RA+ cells. Data came from immunoSEQ multiplex PCR; TCRdb stores just in-frame clones and leaves some out. The top ten hold approximately 1.2% of the sample, which has some 2.1 million clones, approximately 95% seen once. The V and J ends lost 1 base and 4 bases, in that order; junction bases with no gene match: 4. The V gene's germline CDR1 is LGHNA and CDR2 YSLEER. CDR3 length: 16 residues.

Sequencing was carried out using naive CD8+ T cells sorted from blood. The source is a man younger than 35 in good health. V and J are TRBV4-3 and TRBJ2-3; TRBD2 agrees at 11 bases. CDR3 protein: CASSQGLAGPADTQYF. CDR3 bases: TGCGCCAGCAGCCAAGGACTAGCGGGACCTGCAGATACGCAGTATTTT.